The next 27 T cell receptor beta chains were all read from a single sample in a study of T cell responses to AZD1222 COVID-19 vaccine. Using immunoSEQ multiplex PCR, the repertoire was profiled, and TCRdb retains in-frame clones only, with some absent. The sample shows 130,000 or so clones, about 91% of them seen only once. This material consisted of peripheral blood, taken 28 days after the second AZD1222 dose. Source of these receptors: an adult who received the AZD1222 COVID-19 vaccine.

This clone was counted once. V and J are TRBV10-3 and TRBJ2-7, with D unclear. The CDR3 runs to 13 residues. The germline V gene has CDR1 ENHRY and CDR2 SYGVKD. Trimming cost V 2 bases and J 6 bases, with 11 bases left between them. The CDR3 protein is CAISEPFRPEQYV. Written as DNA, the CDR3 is TGTGCCATCAGTGAGCCCTTCCGTCCCGAGCAGTACGTC.

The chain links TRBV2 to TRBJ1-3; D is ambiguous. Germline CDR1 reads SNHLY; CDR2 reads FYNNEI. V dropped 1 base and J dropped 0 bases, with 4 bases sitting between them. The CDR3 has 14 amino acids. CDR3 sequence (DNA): TGTGCCAGCAGTGAAGGGCTCTCTGGAAACACCATATATTTT. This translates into CASSEGLSGNTIYF.

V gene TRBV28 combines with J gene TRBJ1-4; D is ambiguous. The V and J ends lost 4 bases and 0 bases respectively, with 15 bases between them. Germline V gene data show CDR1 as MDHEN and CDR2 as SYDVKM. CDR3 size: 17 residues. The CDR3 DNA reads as TGTGCCAGCAGTTCAAATGGTTTCCCCGCAACTAATGAAAAACTGTTTTTT. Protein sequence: CASSSNGFPATNEKLFF.

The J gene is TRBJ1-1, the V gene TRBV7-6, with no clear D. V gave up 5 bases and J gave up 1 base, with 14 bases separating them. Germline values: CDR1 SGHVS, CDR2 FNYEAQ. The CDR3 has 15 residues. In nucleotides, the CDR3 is TGTGCCAGCAGCCCTATAGGTGAGGGGAACACTGAAGCTTTCTTT. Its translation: CASSPIGEGNTEAFF.

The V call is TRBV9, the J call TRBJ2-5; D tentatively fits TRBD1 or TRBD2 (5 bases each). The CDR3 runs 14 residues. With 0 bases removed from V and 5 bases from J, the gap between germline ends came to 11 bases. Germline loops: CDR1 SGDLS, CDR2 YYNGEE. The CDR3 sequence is CASSVGGTGETQYF. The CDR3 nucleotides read TGTGCCAGCAGCGTAGGGGGGACCGGTGAGACCCAGTACTTC.

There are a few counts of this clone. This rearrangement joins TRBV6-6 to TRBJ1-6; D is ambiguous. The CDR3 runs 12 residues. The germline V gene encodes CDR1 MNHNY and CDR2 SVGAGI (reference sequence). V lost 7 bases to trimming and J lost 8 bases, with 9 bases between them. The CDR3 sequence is CASKTEDSPLHF. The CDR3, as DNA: TGTGCCAGCAAGACGGAAGATTCACCCCTCCACTTT.

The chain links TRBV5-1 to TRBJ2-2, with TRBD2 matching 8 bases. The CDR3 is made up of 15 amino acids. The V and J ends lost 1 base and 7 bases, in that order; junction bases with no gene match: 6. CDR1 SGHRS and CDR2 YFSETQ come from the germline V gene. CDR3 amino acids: CASSLRGGTIGELFF. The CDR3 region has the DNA TGCGCCAGCAGCTTGCGCGGGGGGACGATCGGGGAGCTGTTTTTT. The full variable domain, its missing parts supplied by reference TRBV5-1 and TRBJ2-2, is KAGVTQTPRYLIKTRGQQVTLSCSPISGHRSVSWYQQTPGQGLQFLFEYFSETQRNKGNFPGRFSGRQFSNSRSEMNVSTLELGDSALYLCASSLRGGTIGELFFGEGSRLTVL.

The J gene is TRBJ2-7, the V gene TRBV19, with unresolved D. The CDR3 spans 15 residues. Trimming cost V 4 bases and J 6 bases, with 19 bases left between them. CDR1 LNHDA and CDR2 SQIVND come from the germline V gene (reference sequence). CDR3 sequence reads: CASSSRLHLPGEQYF. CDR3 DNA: TGTGCCAGTAGTAGCAGGCTTCACCTGCCAGGCGAGCAGTACTTC.

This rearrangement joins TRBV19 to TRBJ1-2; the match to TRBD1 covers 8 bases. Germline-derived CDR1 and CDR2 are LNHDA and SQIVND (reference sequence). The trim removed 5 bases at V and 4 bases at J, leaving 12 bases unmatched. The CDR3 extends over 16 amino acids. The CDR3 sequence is CASSSEGQAFVYGYTF. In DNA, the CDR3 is TGTGCCAGTAGTTCTGAGGGACAGGCTTTTGTCTATGGCTACACCTTC.

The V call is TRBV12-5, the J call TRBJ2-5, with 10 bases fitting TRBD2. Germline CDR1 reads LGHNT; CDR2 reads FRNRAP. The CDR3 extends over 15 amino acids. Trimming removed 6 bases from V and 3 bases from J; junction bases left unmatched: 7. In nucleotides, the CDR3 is TGTGCTAGTGGGGCATCCGGGACTAGCGAAGAGACCCAGTACTTC. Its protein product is CASGASGTSEETQYF.

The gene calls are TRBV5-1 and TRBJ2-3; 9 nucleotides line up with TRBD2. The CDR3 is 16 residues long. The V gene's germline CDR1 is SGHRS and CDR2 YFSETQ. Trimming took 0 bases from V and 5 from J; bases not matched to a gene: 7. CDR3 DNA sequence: TGCGCCAGCAGCTTGGCGGCTAGCGGGGAGGTAGATACGCAGTATTTT. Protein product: CASSLAASGEVDTQYF.

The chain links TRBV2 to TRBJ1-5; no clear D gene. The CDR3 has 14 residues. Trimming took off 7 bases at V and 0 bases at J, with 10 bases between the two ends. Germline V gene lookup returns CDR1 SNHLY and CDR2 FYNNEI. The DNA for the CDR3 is TGTGCCAGCACCGAGGCCGATAGCAATCAGCCCCAGCATTTT. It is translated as CASTEADSNQPQHF.

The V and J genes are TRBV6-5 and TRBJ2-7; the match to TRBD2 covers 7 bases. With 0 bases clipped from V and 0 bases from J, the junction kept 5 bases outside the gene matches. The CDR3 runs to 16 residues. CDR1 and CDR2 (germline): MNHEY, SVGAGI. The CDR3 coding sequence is TGTGCCAGCAGTTACTCGAGGAGCGGGAACTCCTACGAGCAGTACTTC. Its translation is CASSYSRSGNSYEQYF.

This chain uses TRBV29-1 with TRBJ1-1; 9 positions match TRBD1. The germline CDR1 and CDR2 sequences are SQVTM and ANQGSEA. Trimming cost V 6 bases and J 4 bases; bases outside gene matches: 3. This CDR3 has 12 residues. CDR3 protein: CSVGDRVTEAFF. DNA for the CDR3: TGCAGCGTGGGGGACAGGGTCACTGAAGCTTTCTTT.

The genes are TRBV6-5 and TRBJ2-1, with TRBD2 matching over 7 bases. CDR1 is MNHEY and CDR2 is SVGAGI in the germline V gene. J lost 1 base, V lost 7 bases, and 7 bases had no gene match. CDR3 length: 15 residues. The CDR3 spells CASTRWGGSYNEQFF. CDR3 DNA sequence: TGTGCCAGCACCCGATGGGGGGGATCCTACAATGAGCAGTTCTTC.

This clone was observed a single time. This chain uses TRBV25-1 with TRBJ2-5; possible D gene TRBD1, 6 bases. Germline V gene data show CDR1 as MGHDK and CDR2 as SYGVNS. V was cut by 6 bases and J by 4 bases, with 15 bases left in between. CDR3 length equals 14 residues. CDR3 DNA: TGTGCCAGCAGGGCAGGGGTAGGTGGAGAGACCCAGTACTTC. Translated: CASRAGVGGETQYF.

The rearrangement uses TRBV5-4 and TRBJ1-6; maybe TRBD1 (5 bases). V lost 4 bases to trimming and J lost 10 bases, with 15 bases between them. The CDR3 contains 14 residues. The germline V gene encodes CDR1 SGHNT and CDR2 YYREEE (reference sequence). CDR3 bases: TGTGCCAGCAGCCGGGAGACAGCGGGGTCACCCCTCCACTTT. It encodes CASSRETAGSPLHF.

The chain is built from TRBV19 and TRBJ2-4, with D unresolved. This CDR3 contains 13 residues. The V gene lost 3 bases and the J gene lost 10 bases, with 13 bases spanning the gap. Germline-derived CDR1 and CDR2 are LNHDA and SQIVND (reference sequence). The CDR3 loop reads CASSMEFVGIQYF. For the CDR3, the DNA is TGTGCCAGTAGTATGGAATTTGTGGGAATTCAGTACTTC.

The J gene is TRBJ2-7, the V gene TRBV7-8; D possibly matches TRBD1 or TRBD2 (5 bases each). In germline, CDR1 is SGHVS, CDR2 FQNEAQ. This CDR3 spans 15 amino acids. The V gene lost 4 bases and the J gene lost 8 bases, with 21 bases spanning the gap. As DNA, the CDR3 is TGTGCCAGCAGCTCTGGGGCCCTGGGGGTAGTCAAGCAGTACGTC. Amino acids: CASSSGALGVVKQYV.

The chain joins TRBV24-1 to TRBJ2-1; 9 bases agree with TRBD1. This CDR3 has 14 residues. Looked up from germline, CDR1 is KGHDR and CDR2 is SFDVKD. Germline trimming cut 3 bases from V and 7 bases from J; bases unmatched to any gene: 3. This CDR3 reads CATSDTGGWNEQFF. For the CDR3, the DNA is TGTGCCACCAGTGATACAGGGGGCTGGAATGAGCAGTTCTTC.

This CDR3 is CASSQGWDQGGEQYF. CDR3 bases: TGTGCCAGCAGCCAAGGGTGGGATCAGGGAGGCGAGCAGTACTTC. The chain joins TRBV3-1 (or the pseudogene TRBV3-2) to TRBJ2-7; D possibly corresponds to TRBD2 (6 bases). This CDR3 contains 15 residues. Trimming pared 1 base from V and 6 bases from J, leaving 16 bases between. Germline V gene data show CDR1 as LGHDT and CDR2 as YNNKEL (reference sequence).

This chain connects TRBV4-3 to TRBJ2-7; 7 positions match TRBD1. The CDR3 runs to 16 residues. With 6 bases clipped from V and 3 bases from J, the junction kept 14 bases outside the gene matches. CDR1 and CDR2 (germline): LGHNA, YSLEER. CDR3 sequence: CASSLARQGRHYEQYV. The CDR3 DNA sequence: TGCGCCAGCAGTTTGGCTAGACAGGGCCGTCACTACGAGCAGTACGTC.

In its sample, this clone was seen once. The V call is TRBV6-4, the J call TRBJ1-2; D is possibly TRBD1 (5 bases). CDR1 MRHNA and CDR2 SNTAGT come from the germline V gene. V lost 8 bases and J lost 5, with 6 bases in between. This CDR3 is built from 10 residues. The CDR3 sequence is CASRGYGYTF. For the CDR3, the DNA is TGTGCCAGCCGGGGGTATGGCTACACCTTC.

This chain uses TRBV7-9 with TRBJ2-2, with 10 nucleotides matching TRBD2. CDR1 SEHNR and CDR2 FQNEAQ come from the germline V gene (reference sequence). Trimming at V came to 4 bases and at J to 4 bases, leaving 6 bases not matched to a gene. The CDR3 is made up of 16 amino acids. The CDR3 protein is CASSYASGGPTGELFF. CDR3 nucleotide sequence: TGTGCCAGCAGCTACGCTAGCGGGGGACCCACCGGGGAGCTGTTTTTT.

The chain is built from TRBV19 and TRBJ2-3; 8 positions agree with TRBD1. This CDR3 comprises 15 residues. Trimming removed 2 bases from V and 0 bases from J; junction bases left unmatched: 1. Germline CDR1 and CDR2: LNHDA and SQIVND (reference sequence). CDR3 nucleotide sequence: TGTGCCAGTAGTATAAGACAGGGGAGCACAGATACGCAGTATTTT. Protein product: CASSIRQGSTDTQYF.

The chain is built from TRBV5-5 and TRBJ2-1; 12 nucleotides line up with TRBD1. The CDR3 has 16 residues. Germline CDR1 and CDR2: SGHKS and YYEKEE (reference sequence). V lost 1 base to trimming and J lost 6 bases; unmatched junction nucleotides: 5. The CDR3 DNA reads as TGTGCCAGCAGCTTGTTGGGGACAGGGGGCCCCAATGAGCAGTTCTTC. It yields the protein CASSLLGTGGPNEQFF.

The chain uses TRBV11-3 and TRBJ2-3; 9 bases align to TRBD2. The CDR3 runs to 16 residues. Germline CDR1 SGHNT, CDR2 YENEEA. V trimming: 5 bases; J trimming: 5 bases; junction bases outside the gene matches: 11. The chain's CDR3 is CASSPIAGALLDTQYF. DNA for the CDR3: TGTGCCAGCAGCCCGATAGCGGGAGCGCTCTTAGATACGCAGTATTTT.